The clone carrying this TCR beta chain was seen at least ten times. Regarding time point: pre-sensitization, week 0. The sample's treatment: therapeutic diphenylcyclopropenone sensitization with weekly scalp DPC. The data stem from a study of human T cells and chemical hapten exposure. V lost 10 bases to trimming and J lost 5 bases; unmatched junction nucleotides: 8. CDR3 size: 15 residues. A single record per CDR3 protein comes from TCRdb applying MiXCR to the RACE reads. This repertoire shows 250,000 or so distinct CDR3 sequences, 7% to 10% found once; its top ten account for 2% to 2.5%. This TCR came from a woman aged 40 to 55 with alopecia areata. Some clones in this sample may be carry-over from other donors' samples. V gene TRBV12-3 or TRBV12-4 combines with J gene TRBJ2-3; 14 positions agree with TRBD2. The sample in question was whole blood, obtained in connection with sensitization to the hapten diphenylcyclopropenone (DPC). In nucleotides, the CDR3 is TGTGCCACCCGACTAGCGGGAGGGCGGGGAGATACGCAGTATTTT. Its translation: CATRLAGGRGDTQYF.